This T cell receptor beta chain was retrieved from a study of brain T cells in children with intractable seizures. Broader study findings: Pre- and post-surgery blood differed in depth, so pre-surgery absences may be undersampling. HCMV serostatus was not known, and viral specificity came from CDR3 similarity only.

This clone is a singleton in its sample. The antigen is unknown. Only in-frame clones appear in the TCRdb table, and some are missing; sequencing was by immunoSEQ multiplex PCR. The table shows 340,000 or so clones, with about 93% occurring only once. Time point given: blood from clinic visit 5 months post-surgery; TSC patient then seizure free. Only cases whose brain tissue showed the highest T cell transcript signatures were sequenced. V lost 5 bases to trimming and J lost 0 bases, with 17 bases between them. This CDR3 region has 17 residues. Germline values: CDR1 KGHSH, CDR2 LQKENI. The source is a boy under two years old with tuberous sclerosis and intractable seizures. The chain employs TRBV18 and TRBJ1-3, with a weak D call TRBD1 (5 bases). The sequenced sample was peripheral blood, obtained less than 6 months after surgery. CDR3 sequence (DNA): TGTGCCAGCTCATTCCCCGCGACAGTTCCCTCTGGAAACACCATATATTTT. As protein: CASSFPATVPSGNTIYF.